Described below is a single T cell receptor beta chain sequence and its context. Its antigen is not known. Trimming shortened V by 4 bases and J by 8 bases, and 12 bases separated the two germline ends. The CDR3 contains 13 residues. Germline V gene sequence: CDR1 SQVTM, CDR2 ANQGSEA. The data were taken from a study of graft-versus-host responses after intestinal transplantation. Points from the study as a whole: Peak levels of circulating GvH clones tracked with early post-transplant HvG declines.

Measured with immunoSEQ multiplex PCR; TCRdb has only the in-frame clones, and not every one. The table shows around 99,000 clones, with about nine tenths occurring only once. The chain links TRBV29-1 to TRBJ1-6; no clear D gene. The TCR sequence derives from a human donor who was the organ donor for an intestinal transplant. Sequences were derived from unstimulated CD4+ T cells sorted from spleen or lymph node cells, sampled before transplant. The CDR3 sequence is CSVGEDSDSPLHF. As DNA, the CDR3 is TGCAGCGTTGGTGAGGATTCGGATTCACCCCTCCACTTT.